Below, one T cell receptor beta chain is given with its context. Germline V gives CDR1 SGHTA, CDR2 FQGNSA. Trimming cost V 5 bases and J 2 bases, with 12 bases left between them. The CDR3 sequence is 14 residues long. Per the authors' pipeline: Amplifying reference gene primers gave estimates of nucleated cell counts. The method was immunoSEQ multiplex PCR; TCRdb's version includes in-frame clones alone and lacks a portion of them. Clonal size and the V and J genes are those of that table, whereas D and trimming came from the DNA. Of over 100,000 clones in the sample, roughly 82% were seen once. This sample stems from a study of blood T cell repertoires in COVID-19. Study-level information: Samples representing acute and convalescent COVID-19 were sourced from the United States, Italy and Spain. The cDNA or gDNA used as material had been derived from T cells, B-cell-depleted T cells, or PBMCs.

Sequenced: peripheral blood. The V gene is TRBV7-2, the J gene TRBJ1-1, with D possibly matching TRBD1 (5 bases). This TCR came from a woman older than 75 with active or convalescent COVID-19. CDR3 coding DNA: TGTGCCAGCAGCGTGGGACTCCATAACACTGAAGCTTTCTTT. Amino acids: CASSVGLHNTEAFF.